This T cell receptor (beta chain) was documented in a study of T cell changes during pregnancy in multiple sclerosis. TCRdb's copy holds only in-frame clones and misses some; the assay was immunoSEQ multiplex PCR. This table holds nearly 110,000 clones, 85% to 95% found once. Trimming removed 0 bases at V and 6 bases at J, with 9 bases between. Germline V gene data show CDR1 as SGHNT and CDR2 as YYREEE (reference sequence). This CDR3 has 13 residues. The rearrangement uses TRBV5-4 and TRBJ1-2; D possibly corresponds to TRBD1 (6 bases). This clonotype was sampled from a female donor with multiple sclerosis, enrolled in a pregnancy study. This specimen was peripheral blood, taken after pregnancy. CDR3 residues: CASSLVSGDGYTF. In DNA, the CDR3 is TGTGCCAGCAGCTTGGTTTCAGGGGATGGCTACACCTTC.